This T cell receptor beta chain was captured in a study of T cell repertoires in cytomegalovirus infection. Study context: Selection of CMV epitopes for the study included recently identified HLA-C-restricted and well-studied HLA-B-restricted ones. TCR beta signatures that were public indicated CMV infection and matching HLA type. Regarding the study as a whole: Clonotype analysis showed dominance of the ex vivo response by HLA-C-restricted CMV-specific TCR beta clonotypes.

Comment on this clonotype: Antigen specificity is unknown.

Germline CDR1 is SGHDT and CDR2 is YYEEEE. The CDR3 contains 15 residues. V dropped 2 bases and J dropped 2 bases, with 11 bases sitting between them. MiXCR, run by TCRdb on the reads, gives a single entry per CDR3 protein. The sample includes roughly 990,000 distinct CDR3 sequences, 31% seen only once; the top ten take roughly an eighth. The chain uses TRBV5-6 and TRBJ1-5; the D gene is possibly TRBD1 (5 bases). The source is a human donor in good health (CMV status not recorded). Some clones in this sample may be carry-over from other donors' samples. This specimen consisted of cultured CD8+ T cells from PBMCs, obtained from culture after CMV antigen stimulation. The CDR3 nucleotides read TGTGCCAGCAGCTTTCTTAGGGACGGCAATCAGCCCCAGCATTTT. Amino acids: CASSFLRDGNQPQHF.